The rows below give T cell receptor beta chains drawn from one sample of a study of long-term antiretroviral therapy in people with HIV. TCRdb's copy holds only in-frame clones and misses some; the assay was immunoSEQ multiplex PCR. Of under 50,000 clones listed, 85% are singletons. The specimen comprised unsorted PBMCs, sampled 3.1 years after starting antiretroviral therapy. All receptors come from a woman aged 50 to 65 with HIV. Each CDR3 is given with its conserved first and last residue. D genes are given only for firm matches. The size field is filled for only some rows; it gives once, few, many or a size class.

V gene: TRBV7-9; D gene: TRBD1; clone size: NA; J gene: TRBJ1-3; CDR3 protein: CASSRTGSPGNTIYF; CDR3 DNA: TGTGCCAGCAGCAGGACAGGGTCGCCTGGAAACACCATATATTTT
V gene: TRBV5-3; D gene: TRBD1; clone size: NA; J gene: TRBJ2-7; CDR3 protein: CARRRDRGLHEQYF; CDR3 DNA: TGTGCCAGAAGGCGGGACAGGGGGCTGCACGAGCAGTACTTC
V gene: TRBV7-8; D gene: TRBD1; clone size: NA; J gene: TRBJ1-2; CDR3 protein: CASSLGTGPYGYTF; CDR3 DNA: TGTGCCAGCAGCTTAGGGACAGGGCCCTATGGCTACACCTTC
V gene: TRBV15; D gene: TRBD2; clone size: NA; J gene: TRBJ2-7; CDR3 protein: CATSPDRGLAGVPLPSYEQYF; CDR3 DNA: TGTGCCACCAGCCCCGACAGGGGTCTAGCGGGGGTGCCCCTTCCCTCCTACGAGCAGTACTTC
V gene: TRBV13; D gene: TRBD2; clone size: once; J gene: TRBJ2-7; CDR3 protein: CASTAIKMAGGTYEQYF; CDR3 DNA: TGTGCCAGCACTGCCATTAAGATGGCGGGAGGGACCTACGAGCAGTACTTC
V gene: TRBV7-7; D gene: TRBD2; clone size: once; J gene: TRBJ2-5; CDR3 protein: CASSLSGGQETQYF; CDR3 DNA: TGTGCTAGCAGCTTGTCCGGGGGGCAAGAGACCCAGTACTTC
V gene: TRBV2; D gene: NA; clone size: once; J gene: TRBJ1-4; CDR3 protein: CASSEDRANEKLFF; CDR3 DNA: TGTGCCAGCAGTGAAGACAGAGCTAATGAAAAACTGTTTTTT
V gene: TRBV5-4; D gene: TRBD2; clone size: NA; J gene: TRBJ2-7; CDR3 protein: CASSFTSGEEYF; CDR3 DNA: TGTGCCAGCAGCTTTACTAGCGGGGAGGAGTACTTC
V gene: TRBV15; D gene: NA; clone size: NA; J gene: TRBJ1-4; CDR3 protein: CATSRSSGSGDEKLFF; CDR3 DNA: TGTGCCACCAGCAGATCTAGCGGGAGCGGGGATGAAAAACTGTTTTTT
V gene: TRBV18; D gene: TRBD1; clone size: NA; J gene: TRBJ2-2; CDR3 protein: CASSPEAGTGGTGELFF; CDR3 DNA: TGTGCCAGCTCACCAGAGGCAGGGACAGGTGGCACCGGGGAGCTGTTTTTT
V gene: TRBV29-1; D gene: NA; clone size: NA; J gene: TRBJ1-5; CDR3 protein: CSVGGNQPQHF; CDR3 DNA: TGCAGCGTTGGAGGAAATCAGCCCCAGCATTTT
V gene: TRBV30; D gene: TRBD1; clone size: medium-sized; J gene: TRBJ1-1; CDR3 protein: CAWKLQGVNTEAFF; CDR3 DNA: TGTGCCTGGAAGTTACAGGGGGTGAACACTGAAGCTTTCTTT
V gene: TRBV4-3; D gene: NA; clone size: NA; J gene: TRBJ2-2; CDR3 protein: CASSQDQGLDTGELFF; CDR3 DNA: TGCGCCAGCAGCCAAGACCAGGGGTTAGACACCGGGGAGCTGTTTTTT
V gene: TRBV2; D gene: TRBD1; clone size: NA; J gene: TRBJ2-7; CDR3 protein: CASSGQGDTYEQYF; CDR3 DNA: TGTGCCAGCAGTGGCCAGGGGGATACCTACGAGCAGTACTTC
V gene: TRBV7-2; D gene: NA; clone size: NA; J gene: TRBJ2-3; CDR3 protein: CASSLPDGGKHTQYF; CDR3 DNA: TGTGCCAGCAGCTTACCGGACGGAGGGAAACATACGCAGTATTTT
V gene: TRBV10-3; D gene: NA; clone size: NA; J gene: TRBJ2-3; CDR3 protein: CAIREGRVTDTQYF; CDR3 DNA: TGTGCCATCAGAGAGGGGCGGGTCACAGATACGCAGTATTTT
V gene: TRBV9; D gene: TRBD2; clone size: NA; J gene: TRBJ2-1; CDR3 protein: CASSDSPSGGSYNEQFF; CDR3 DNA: TGTGCCAGCAGCGACTCCCCTAGCGGGGGGTCCTACAATGAGCAGTTCTTC
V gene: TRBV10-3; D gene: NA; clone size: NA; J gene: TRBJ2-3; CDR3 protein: CAISANGGRLSDTQYF; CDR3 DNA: TGTGCCATCAGTGCGAACGGGGGGCGACTCTCGGATACGCAGTATTTT
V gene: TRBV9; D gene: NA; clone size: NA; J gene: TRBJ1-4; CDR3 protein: CASSVGQYNEKLFF; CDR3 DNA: TGTGCCAGCAGCGTAGGACAGTATAATGAAAAACTGTTTTTT
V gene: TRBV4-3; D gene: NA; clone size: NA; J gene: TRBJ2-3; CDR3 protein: CASSQGGEGWTDTQYF; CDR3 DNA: TGCGCCAGCAGCCAGGGGGGAGAGGGGTGGACAGATACGCAGTATTTT
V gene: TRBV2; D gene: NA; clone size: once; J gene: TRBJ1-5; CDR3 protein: CASRGTSLNQPQHF; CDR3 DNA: TGTGCCAGCAGGGGAACCTCTCTCAATCAGCCCCAGCATTTT
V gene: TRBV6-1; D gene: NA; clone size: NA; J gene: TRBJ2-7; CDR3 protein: CASSEFTEQYF; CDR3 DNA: TGTGCCAGCAGTGAGTTCACGGAGCAGTACTTC
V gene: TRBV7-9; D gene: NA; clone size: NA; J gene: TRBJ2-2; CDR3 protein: CASSPYGNTGELFF; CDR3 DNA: TGTGCCAGCAGCCCCTATGGGAACACCGGGGAGCTGTTTTTT
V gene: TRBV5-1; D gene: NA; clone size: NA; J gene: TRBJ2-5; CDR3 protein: CASGFLGTQETQYF; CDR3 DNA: TGCGCCAGCGGTTTTTTGGGGACTCAAGAGACCCAGTACTTC
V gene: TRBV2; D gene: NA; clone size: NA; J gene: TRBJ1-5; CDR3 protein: CASNVQGGAQHF; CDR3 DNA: TGTGCCAGCAACGTACAGGGTGGGGCCCAGCATTTT
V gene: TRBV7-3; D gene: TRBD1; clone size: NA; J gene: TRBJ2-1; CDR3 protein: CASSPRQGRSSYNEQFF; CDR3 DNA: TGTGCCAGCAGCCCAAGACAGGGTCGGAGCTCCTACAATGAGCAGTTCTTC
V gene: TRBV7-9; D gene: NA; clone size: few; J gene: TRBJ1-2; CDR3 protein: CASTLGYF; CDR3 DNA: TGTGCCAGCACCTTGGGGTACTTC
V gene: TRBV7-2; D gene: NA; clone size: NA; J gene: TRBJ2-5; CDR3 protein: CASSLGAGGETQYF; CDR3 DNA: TGTGCCAGCAGCTTAGGGGCCGGAGGTGAGACCCAGTACTTC
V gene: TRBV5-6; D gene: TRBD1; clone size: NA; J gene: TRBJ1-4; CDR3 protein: CASSLGDRGPEKLFF; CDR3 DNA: TGTGCCAGCAGCTTGGGGGACAGGGGGCCTGAAAAACTGTTTTTT
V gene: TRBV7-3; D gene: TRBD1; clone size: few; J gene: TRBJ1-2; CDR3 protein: CASSLGGGKDGYTF; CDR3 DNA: TGTGCCAGCAGCTTAGGAGGGGGCAAAGATGGCTACACCTTC
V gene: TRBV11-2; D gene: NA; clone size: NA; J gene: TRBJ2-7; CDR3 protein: CASSLTDYEQYF; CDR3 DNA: TGTGCCAGCAGCTTAACCGACTACGAGCAGTACTTC
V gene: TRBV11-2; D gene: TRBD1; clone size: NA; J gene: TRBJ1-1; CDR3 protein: CASSFNRGTEAFF; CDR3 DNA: TGTGCCAGCAGCTTTAACAGGGGGACTGAAGCTTTCTTT
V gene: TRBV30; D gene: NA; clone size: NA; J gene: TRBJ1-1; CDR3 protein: CAWSTGGTEAFF; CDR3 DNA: TGTGCCTGGAGTACGGGCGGCACTGAAGCTTTCTTT
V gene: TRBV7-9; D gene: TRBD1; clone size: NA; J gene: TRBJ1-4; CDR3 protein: CASSRMDRINEKLFF; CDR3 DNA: TGTGCCAGCAGCCGTATGGACAGGATTAATGAAAAACTGTTTTTT
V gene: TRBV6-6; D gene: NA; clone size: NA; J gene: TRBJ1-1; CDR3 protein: CASSYGSTEAFF; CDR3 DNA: TGTGCCAGCAGTTACGGGAGCACTGAAGCTTTCTTT
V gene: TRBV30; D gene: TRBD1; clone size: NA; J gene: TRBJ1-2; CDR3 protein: CVRGTGARGYTF; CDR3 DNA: TGTGTCCGAGGGACAGGGGCGCGTGGCTACACCTTC
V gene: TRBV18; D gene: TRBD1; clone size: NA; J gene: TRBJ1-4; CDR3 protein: CASSPPGGQKNEKLFF; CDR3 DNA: TGTGCCAGCTCACCTCCTGGGGGACAGAAAAATGAAAAACTGTTTTTT
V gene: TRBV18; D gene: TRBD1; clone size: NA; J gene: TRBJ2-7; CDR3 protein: CASSGQGSYEQYF; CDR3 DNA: TGTGCCAGTTCGGGACAGGGGTCTTACGAGCAGTACTTC
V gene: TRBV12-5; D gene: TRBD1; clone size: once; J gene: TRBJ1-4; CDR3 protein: CASGLAVQGANEKLFF; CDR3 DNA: TGTGCTAGTGGTTTGGCTGTACAGGGGGCGAACGAAAAACTGTTTTTT
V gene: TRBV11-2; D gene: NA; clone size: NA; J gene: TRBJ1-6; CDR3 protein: CASSPPGWGASPLHF; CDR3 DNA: TGTGCCAGCAGCCCCCCCGGATGGGGGGCTTCACCCCTCCACTTT
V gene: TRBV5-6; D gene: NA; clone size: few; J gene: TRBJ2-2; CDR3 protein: CASSSGTIAGELFF; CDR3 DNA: TGTGCCAGCAGCTCTGGGACGATTGCCGGGGAGCTGTTTTTT
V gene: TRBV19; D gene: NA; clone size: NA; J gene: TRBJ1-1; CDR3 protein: CATRDWGPSRTEAFF; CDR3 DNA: TGTGCCACCCGTGATTGGGGTCCGTCAAGAACTGAAGCTTTCTTT
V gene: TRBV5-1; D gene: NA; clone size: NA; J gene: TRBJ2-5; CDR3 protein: CASSLARGSQETQYF; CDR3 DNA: TGCGCCAGCAGCTTGGCCAGGGGAAGCCAAGAGACCCAGTACTTC
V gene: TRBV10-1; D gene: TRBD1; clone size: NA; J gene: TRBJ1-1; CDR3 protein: CASRGQLNTEAFF; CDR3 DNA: TGCGCCAGCAGGGGACAGTTGAACACTGAAGCTTTCTTT
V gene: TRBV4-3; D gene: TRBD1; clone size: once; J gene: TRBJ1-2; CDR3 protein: CASSQDRSGTAGYTF; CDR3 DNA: TGCGCCAGCAGCCAAGATCGTTCAGGGACAGCTGGCTACACCTTC
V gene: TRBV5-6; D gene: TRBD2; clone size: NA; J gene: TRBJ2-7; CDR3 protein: CASSSYSGGLEQYF; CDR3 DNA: TGTGCCAGCAGCTCGTATAGCGGGGGCCTAGAGCAGTACTTC
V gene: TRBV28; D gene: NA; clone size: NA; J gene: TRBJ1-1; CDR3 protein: CASHSMGAAFF; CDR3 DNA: TGTGCCAGCCATTCCATGGGGGCAGCTTTCTTT
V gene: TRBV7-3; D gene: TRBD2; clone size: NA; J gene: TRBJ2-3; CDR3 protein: CASSSAGGTDTQYF; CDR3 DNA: TGTGCCAGCAGCTCAGCGGGGGGGACAGATACGCAGTATTTT
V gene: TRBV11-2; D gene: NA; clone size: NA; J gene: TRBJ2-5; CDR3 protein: CASSLRIGQETQYF; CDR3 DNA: TGTGCCAGCAGCCTGAGAATCGGGCAAGAGACCCAGTACTTC
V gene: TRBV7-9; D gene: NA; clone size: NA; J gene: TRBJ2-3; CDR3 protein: CASSLDPGVTDTQYF; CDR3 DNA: TGTGCCAGCAGCTTAGACCCAGGGGTGACAGATACGCAGTATTTT
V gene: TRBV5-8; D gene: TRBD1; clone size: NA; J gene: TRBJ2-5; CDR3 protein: CASNEPGTGGTQYF; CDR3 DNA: TGTGCCAGCAACGAGCCCGGGACAGGGGGGACCCAGTACTTC
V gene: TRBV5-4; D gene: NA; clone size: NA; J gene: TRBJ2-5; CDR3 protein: CASSLNPGRETQYF; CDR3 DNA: TGTGCCAGCAGCTTGAATCCGGGGCGAGAGACCCAGTACTTC
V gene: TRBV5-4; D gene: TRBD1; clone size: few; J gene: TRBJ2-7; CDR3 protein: CASRPGGAAVYEQYF; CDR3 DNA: TGTGCCAGCAGACCAGGGGGCGCGGCGGTATACGAGCAGTACTTC
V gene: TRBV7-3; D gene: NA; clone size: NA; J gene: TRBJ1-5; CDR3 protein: CASSPGRNQPQHF; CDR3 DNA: TGTGCCAGCAGCCCAGGGCGCAATCAGCCCCAGCATTTT
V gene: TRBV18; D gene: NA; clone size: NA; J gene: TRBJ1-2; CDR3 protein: CASSGPNYGYTF; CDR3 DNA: TGTGCCAGCTCAGGGCCGAACTATGGCTACACCTTC
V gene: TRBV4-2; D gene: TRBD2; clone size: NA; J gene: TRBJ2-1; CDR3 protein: CASSQEVTAGGHYNEQFF; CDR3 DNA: TGTGCCAGCAGCCAAGAGGTTACGGCGGGGGGGCACTACAATGAGCAGTTCTTC
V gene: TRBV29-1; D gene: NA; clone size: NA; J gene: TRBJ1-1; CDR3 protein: CSGSRGGNGLNTEAFF; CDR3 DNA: TGCAGCGGGAGTAGGGGGGGCAACGGGCTGAACACTGAAGCTTTCTTT
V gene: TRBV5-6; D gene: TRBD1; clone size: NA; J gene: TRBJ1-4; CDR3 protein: CASSPLTGREDEKLFF; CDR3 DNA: TGTGCCAGCAGCCCCCTGACAGGGCGAGAGGATGAAAAACTGTTTTTT
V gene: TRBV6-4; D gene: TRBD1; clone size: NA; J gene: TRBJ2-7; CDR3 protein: CASSRTGRYEQYF; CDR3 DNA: TGTGCCAGCAGTCGGACAGGGAGGTACGAGCAGTACTTC
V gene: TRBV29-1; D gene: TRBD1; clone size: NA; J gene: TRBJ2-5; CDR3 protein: CSVEPGTGPQETQYF; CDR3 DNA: TGCAGCGTTGAACCAGGGACAGGACCTCAAGAGACCCAGTACTTC